This T cell receptor beta chain was recovered during a study of graft-versus-host responses after intestinal transplantation. The overall study: Every recipient had anti-thymocyte globulin induction and approximately three years of tacrolimus plus steroids.

With 9 bases removed from V and 4 bases from J, the gap between germline ends came to 23 bases. In germline, CDR1 is LNHDA, CDR2 SQIVND (reference sequence). This CDR3 is built from 16 residues. Broader study findings: Early after transplant, HvG declines were associated with peak levels of circulating GvH clones. When patients had graft-donor T cell macrochimerism, their allografts held high graft-versus-host to host-versus-graft clonal ratios. GvH clones occurred in recipient marrow; some first appeared in ileum or blood.

Here immunoSEQ multiplex PCR was the method, and the copy in TCRdb shows in-frame clones only, minus some. The repertoire consists of 80,000 to 90,000 clones, with roughly 92% occurring once and the leading ten covering more than 0.3%. On this clone: The antigen is unknown. This same CDR3 is encoded by further DNA sequences in the sample.

V gene TRBV19 combines with J gene TRBJ2-3, with D unclear. Material: unstimulated CD4+ T cells sorted from spleen or lymph node cells, obtained before intestinal transplant. The TCR sequence derives from a human donor who received an intestinal transplant. The CDR3 DNA reads TGTGCCAGCAACAGTGGATGGGGTAAGGGCGCAGATACGCAGTATTTT. As protein: CASNSGWGKGADTQYF.